These T cell receptor beta chains were read from a single sample in a study of blood T cell repertoires in COVID-19. Some clones are missing from TCRdb's copy, which holds only in-frame ones; the method was immunoSEQ multiplex PCR. The table has approximately 100,000 clones, approximately 82% seen once; the top ten hold about 9.4%. The sample was peripheral blood. These receptor sequences come from a man in his sixties or seventies with acute or convalescent COVID-19. Each CDR3 is given with its conserved first and last residue. The D gene is left open where the match is weak. Size is omitted from some rows. Given values are once, few, many or a class for expanded clones.

clone size	V gene	J gene	D gene	CDR3 DNA	CDR3 protein
.	TRBV2	TRBJ2-4	TRBD2	TGTGCCAGCAGTGAAGCGCTTGGAGCGGGGGCGAGTCAAAACATTCAGTACTTC	CASSEALGAGASQNIQYF
.	TRBV7-2	TRBJ2-3	TRBD1	TGTGCCAGCAGCTTAGGGACAGGCCGTACAAACACAGATACGCAGTATTTT	CASSLGTGRTNTDTQYF
.	TRBV29-1	TRBJ2-1	.	TGCAGCGTTGAAGATAGGGGAACGGGCCGTGGACGGGAGCAGTTCTTC	CSVEDRGTGRGREQFF
.	TRBV5-1	TRBJ2-7	.	TGCGCCAGCAGCTTGGAGGAGGTGAACCAGTACTTC	CASSLEEVNQYF
.	TRBV18	TRBJ2-4	.	TGTGCCAGCTCACCACAGGAGGGCCCAGCCAAAAACATTCAGTACTTC	CASSPQEGPAKNIQYF
.	TRBV6-5	TRBJ2-1	.	TGTGCCAGCAAAGGCAGGGGGGATGAGCAGTTCTTC	CASKGRGDEQFF
.	TRBV18	TRBJ2-1	.	TGTGCCAGCTCACCACCTAGAACAGGGCGTCAGGTCAATGAGCAGTTCTTC	CASSPPRTGRQVNEQFF
.	TRBV18	TRBJ2-2	TRBD1	TGTGCCAGCTCACCGGGACAGACAAACACCGGGGAGCTGTTTTTT	CASSPGQTNTGELFF
.	TRBV11-3	TRBJ2-2	TRBD2	TGTGCCAGCAGCCCCCCGGGGGGTGACACCGGGGAGCTGTTTTTT	CASSPPGGDTGELFF
.	TRBV10-3	TRBJ2-3	TRBD2	TGTGCCAGCAGCCCTAGCGGGGGGTACACAGATACGCAGTATTTT	CASSPSGGYTDTQYF
.	TRBV27	TRBJ2-7	TRBD2	TGTGCCAGCAGTTTACGAGGGAGGGACTACGAGCAGTACTTC	CASSLRGRDYEQYF
.	TRBV7-9	TRBJ2-1	.	TGTGCCAGCAGCCCCTGGACAGCACAGAATTACAATGAGCAGTTCTTC	CASSPWTAQNYNEQFF
.	TRBV5-1	TRBJ2-3	TRBD2	TGCGCCAGTTTTCTGCGGGGGGGAAGCACAGATACGCAGTATTTT	CASFLRGGSTDTQYF
.	TRBV12-3/TRBV12-4	TRBJ1-5	.	TGTGCCAGCAGCGGGGGGAATCAGCCCCAGCATTTT	CASSGGNQPQHF
.	TRBV7-2	TRBJ1-5	TRBD1	TGTGCCAGCAGCCTAAGAACCGGGACAGGGGATCAGCCCCAGCATTTT	CASSLRTGTGDQPQHF
once	TRBV29-1	TRBJ2-1	TRBD2	TGCAGCGTTGATATTCGGGCTAGCGGGATTGGTGAGCAGTTCTTC	CSVDIRASGIGEQFF
.	TRBV6-6	TRBJ2-1	TRBD2	TGTGCCAGCACCAACTTAGCGGGGGGGCCAGCCCCCCAGTTCTTC	CASTNLAGGPAPQFF
once	TRBV6-1	TRBJ2-3	TRBD2	TGTGCCAGCAGTGAAGCGGGGACTAGCGCCACAGATACGCAGTATTTT	CASSEAGTSATDTQYF
.	TRBV5-5	TRBJ2-7	.	TGTGCCAGCAGCTGGGGCGGCACTAGCTCTTACTACGAGCAGTACTTC	CASSWGGTSSYYEQYF
.	TRBV28	TRBJ1-6	TRBD1	TGTGCCAGCAGTACGACGCTGGGACAGGTCTTAGACACCTATAATTCACCCCTCCACTTT	CASSTTLGQVLDTYNSPLHF
.	TRBV6-5	TRBJ1-6	.	TGTGCCAGCAGTTACGACGAGGGAGCCAATTCACCCCTCCACTTT	CASSYDEGANSPLHF
.	TRBV28	TRBJ1-5	.	TGTGCCAGCAGTTTATGGGGGGGGAAACAGCCCCAGCATTTT	CASSLWGGKQPQHF
.	TRBV18	TRBJ1-1	.	TGTGCCAGCTCACCATCTCGGGATCAAGAAGCTTTCTTT	CASSPSRDQEAFF
.	TRBV5-1	TRBJ1-6	.	TGCGCCACCCGCCCTGACGGGACTGAAAATTCACCCCTCCACTTT	CATRPDGTENSPLHF
once	TRBV27	TRBJ2-3	TRBD2	TGTGCCAGCAGTTTCCAGAGCGGGAGTACCACAGATACGCAGTATTTT	CASSFQSGSTTDTQYF
.	TRBV6-5	TRBJ2-7	TRBD1	TGTGCCAGCAAACAGGGGGTCCACGAGCAGTACTTC	CASKQGVHEQYF
.	TRBV6-5	TRBJ1-1	TRBD1	TGTGCCAGCAGTTTGGACAACAGGGGGAACACTGAAGCTTTCTTT	CASSLDNRGNTEAFF
.	TRBV25-1	TRBJ1-1	TRBD1	TGTGCCAGCAGTGTCATAAACCAGGGGGGGAACACTGAAGCTTTCTTT	CASSVINQGGNTEAFF
once	TRBV6-5	TRBJ1-2	.	TGTGCCAGCAGACCCCAGGGACTGGACGGCTACACCTTC	CASRPQGLDGYTF
.	TRBV14	TRBJ1-1	.	TGTGCCAGCAGCCAAGATCGTAACACTGAAGCTTTCTTT	CASSQDRNTEAFF
.	TRBV10-2	TRBJ1-5	TRBD1	TGCGCCAGTTGGGACAGAACAAATCAGCCCCAGCATTTT	CASWDRTNQPQHF
.	TRBV6-6	TRBJ1-4	.	TGTGCCAGCAGTTACTCAGTTAAAGGGGCAGAAAAACTGTTTTTT	CASSYSVKGAEKLFF
.	TRBV11-2	TRBJ1-1	.	TGTGCCAGCAGCCCAAACACAGTGAACACTGAAGCTTTCTTT	CASSPNTVNTEAFF
few	TRBV7-9	TRBJ1-1	.	TGTGCCAGCAGCGCTAGACAGTCCCAGACTGAAGCTTTCTTT	CASSARQSQTEAFF
.	TRBV10-2	TRBJ2-7	TRBD1	TGCGCCAGCAGAATGGGACAGGGGGCTTACGAGCAGTACTTC	CASRMGQGAYEQYF
few	TRBV5-1	TRBJ1-1	.	TGCGCCAGCAGGGCGGTTCCGGGCACTGAAGCTTTCTTT	CASRAVPGTEAFF
few	TRBV19	TRBJ1-3	TRBD1	TGTGCCAGCGGGACAGGGGCTCGAAACACCATATATTTT	CASGTGARNTIYF
.	TRBV18	TRBJ1-2	.	TGTGCCAGCTCACCGGCTGGCGGTGACTATGGCTACACCTTC	CASSPAGGDYGYTF
.	TRBV7-2	TRBJ2-7	TRBD2	TGTGCCAGCAGCTCCAGCGGGAGGTCTTACGAGCAGTACTTC	CASSSSGRSYEQYF
once	TRBV7-3	TRBJ2-1	TRBD2	TGTGCCAGCAGCTCCCCTAGCGGGAGGGCCGCACATGAGCAGTTCTTC	CASSSPSGRAAHEQFF
once	TRBV28	TRBJ1-1	.	TGTGCCAGCACCACCGGGACAAGGGGCACTGAAGCTTTCTTT	CASTTGTRGTEAFF
.	TRBV7-9	TRBJ1-4	.	TGTGCCAGCAGCAACCAGCAGGGCTCTATCAATGAAAAACTGTTTTTT	CASSNQQGSINEKLFF
.	TRBV11-1	TRBJ2-7	.	TGTGCCAGCAGCTTAGCTCAGATAGAGCAGTACTTC	CASSLAQIEQYF
.	TRBV5-1	TRBJ1-1	.	TGCGCCAGCAGCTTGGGCCTAAACACTGAAGCTTTCTTT	CASSLGLNTEAFF
.	TRBV28	TRBJ2-7	.	TGTGCCAGCAGTTTAGGTACCGGAGCATTTAGCGAGCAGTACTTC	CASSLGTGAFSEQYF
few	TRBV5-6	TRBJ1-2	.	TGTGCCAGCAGCCCCGGGAACTATGGCTACACCTTC	CASSPGNYGYTF
.	TRBV3-1/TRBV3-2	TRBJ1-2	TRBD1	TGTGCCAGCAGCCATACAGGGGAAGGCTATGGCTACACCTTC	CASSHTGEGYGYTF
.	TRBV5-1	TRBJ2-3	TRBD2	TGCGCCAGCAGCGGTAACGTAGCGGGGGGGCCCACAGATACGCAGTATTTT	CASSGNVAGGPTDTQYF
once	TRBV7-6	TRBJ1-4	.	TGTGCCAGCAGTCGGGAGGCAACTAATGAAAAACTGTTTTTT	CASSREATNEKLFF
.	TRBV28	TRBJ2-1	TRBD2	TGTGCCAGCAGCTCAGTGGGGGGGATCCACAATGAGCAGTTCTTC	CASSSVGGIHNEQFF
.	TRBV15	TRBJ1-3	.	TGTGCCACCAGCACACAGGGTCTTGGAAACACCATATATTTT	CATSTQGLGNTIYF
.	TRBV5-1	TRBJ2-2	.	TGCGCCAGCAGCCTACTTTCTACAGGGTTCACCGGGGAGCTGTTTTTT	CASSLLSTGFTGELFF
.	TRBV9	TRBJ2-7	TRBD1	TGTGCCAGCAGCGTAGGAACAGGGGGAAGCTACGAGCAGTACTTC	CASSVGTGGSYEQYF
.	TRBV3-1/TRBV3-2	TRBJ1-1	.	TGTGCCAGCAGCCAAGATAAGGGGCTACAAGCTTTCTTT	CASSQDKGLQAFF